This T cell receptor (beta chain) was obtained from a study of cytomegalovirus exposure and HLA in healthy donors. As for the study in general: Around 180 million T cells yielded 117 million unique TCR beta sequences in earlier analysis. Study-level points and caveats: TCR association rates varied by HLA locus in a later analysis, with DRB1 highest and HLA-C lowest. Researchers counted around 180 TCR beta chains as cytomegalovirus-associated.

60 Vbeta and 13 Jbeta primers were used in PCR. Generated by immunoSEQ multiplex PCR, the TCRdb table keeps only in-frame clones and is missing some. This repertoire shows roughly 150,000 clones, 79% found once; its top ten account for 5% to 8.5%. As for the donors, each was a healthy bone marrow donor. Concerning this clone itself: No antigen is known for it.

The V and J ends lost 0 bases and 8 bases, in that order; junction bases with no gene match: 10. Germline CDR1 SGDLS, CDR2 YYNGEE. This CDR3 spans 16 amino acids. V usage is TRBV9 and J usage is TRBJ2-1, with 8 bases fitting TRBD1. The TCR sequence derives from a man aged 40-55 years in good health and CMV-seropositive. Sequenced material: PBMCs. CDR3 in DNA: TGTGCCAGCAGCGTAGACCCGACAGGGGCTTTGGATGAGCAGTTCTTC. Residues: CASSVDPTGALDEQFF.